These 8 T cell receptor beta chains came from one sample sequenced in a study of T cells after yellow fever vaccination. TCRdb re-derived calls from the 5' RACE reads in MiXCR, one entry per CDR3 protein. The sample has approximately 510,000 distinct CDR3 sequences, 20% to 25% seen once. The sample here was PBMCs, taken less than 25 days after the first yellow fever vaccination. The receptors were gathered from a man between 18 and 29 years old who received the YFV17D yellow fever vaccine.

CDR3 nucleotides: TGTGCCAGCAGTTACTTAGGCTTGTACCAAGAGACCCAGTACTTC. It codes for CASSYLGLYQETQYF. The chain combines TRBV6-5 with TRBJ2-5; D remains unclear. V gave up 1 base and J gave up 0 bases, with 9 bases separating them. CDR3 size: 15 residues. CDR1 and CDR2 (germline): MNHEY, SVGAGI.

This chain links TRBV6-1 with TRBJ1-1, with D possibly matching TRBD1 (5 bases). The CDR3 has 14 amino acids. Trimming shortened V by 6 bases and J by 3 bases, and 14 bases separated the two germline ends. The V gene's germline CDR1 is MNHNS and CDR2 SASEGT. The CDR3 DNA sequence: TGTGCCAGCAGGTCAGGGCGCGAATACACTGAAGCTTTCTTT. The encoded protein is CASRSGREYTEAFF.

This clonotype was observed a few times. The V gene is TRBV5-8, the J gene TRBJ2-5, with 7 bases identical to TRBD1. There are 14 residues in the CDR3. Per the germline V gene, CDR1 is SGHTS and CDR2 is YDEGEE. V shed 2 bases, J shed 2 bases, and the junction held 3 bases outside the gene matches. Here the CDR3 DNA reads TGTGCCAGCAGCTTCGGGGACAGACAAGAGACCCAGTACTTC. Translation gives CASSFGDRQETQYF. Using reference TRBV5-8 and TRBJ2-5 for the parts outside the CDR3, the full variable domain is EAGVTQSPTHLIKTRGQQATLRCSPISGHTSVYWYQQALGLGLQFLLWYDEGEERNRGNFPPRFSGRQFPNYSSELNVNALELEDSALYLCASSFGDRQETQYFGPGTRLLVL.

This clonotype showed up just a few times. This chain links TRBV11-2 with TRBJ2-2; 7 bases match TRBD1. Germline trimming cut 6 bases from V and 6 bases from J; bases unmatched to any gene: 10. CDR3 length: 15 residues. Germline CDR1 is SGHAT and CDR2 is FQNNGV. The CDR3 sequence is CASRLIRGQAGELFF. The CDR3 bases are TGTGCCAGCAGGCTCATAAGGGGGCAAGCCGGGGAGCTGTTTTTT.

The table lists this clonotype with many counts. CDR3 region: CASSSQGTNEKLFF. The CDR3 region has the DNA TGTGCCAGCAGCTCACAGGGAACTAATGAAAAACTGTTTTTT. The rearrangement joins TRBV7-8 to TRBJ1-4; D may be TRBD1 (6 bases). The CDR3 covers 14 residues. Germline loops: CDR1 SGHVS, CDR2 FQNEAQ. V was clipped by 4 bases and J by 1 base, with 7 bases between them.

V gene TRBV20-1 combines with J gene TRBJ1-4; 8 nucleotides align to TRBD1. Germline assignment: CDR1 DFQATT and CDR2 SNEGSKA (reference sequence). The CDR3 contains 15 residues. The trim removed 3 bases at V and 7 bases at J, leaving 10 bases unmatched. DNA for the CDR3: TGCAGTGCTAGCGACAGGGGAACGTTGGCTGAAAAACTGTTTTTT. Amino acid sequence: CSASDRGTLAEKLFF.

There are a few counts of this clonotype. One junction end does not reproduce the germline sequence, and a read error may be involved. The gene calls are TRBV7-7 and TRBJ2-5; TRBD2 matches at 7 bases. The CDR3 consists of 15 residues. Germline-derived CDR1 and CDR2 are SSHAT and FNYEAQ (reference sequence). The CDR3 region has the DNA TGTGCCAGCAGTTTAGGGGTAGGGAGGGGAGAGACCCAGTACTTC. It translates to CASSLGVGRGETQYF.

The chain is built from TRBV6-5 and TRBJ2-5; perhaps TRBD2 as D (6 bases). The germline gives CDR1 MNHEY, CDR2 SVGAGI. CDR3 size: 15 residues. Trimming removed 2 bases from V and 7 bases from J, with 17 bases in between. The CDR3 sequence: CASSYRNRDWGTQYF. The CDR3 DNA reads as TGTGCCAGCAGTTACAGAAACCGGGACTGGGGGACCCAGTACTTC.